One and the same sample provided the 30 T cell receptor beta chains below, sequenced in a study of blood T cell repertoires in COVID-19. TCRdb's copy holds only in-frame clones and misses some; the assay was immunoSEQ multiplex PCR. Of around 260,000 clones in the sample, 70% to 90% are singletons; the top ten hold under 5.5%. The sequenced sample was peripheral blood. The receptor set was obtained from a man aged 55-75 years who had recovered from COVID-19.

The V gene is TRBV5-4, the J gene TRBJ1-2; D call uncertain. Trimming took off 0 bases at V and 4 bases at J, with 4 bases between the two ends. This CDR3 region has 12 residues. From germline, CDR1 is SGHNT and CDR2 YYREEE (reference sequence). CDR3 sequence: CASSLASYGYTF. CDR3 bases: TGTGCCAGCAGCTTGGCCAGCTATGGCTACACCTTC.

The chain has TRBV25-1 and TRBJ2-1, with a possible D match to TRBD2 (5 bases). The CDR3 loop spans 13 amino acids. Trimming removed 8 bases from V and 0 bases from J, with 8 bases in between. The germline gives CDR1 MGHDK, CDR2 SYGVNS. The CDR3 DNA reads TGTGCCAGCTTGGGGAGCTCCTACAATGAGCAGTTCTTC. Translated: CASLGSSYNEQFF.

This chain uses TRBV28 with TRBJ2-3, with 9 bases lining up with TRBD1. Germline V gives CDR1 MDHEN, CDR2 SYDVKM. Trimming cost V 6 bases and J 3 bases; bases outside gene matches: 7. The CDR3 totals 15 residues. CDR3 bases: TGTGCCAGCAGCACCACGGGACAGGGAACAGATACGCAGTATTTT. This sequence encodes CASSTTGQGTDTQYF.

V usage is TRBV12-3 or TRBV12-4 and J usage is TRBJ2-5; the D gene is possibly TRBD1 (5 bases). The V end lost 6 bases, the J end lost 7 bases, and 12 bases lay between the germline ends. The CDR3 covers 12 residues. The CDR3 bases are TGTGCCAGCAGAGCAGGGTTCGGGACCCAGTACTTC. Residues: CASRAGFGTQYF.

This chain connects TRBV9 to TRBJ2-1; TRBD2 matches 10 bases. J was trimmed by 0 bases and V by 0 bases; bases with no gene match: 9. The CDR3 covers 19 residues. Germline CDR1 is SGDLS and CDR2 is YYNGEE. CDR3 nucleotides: TGTGCCAGCAGCGTAGTTATAGCGGGAGGCCCGAGCTCCTACAATGAGCAGTTCTTC. Translating it yields CASSVVIAGGPSSYNEQFF.

CDR3 sequence reads: CASSPQVSSYNEQFF. For the CDR3, the DNA is TGTGCCAGCAGTCCACAGGTGTCCTCCTACAATGAGCAGTTCTTC. V gene TRBV27 combines with J gene TRBJ2-1; maybe TRBD1 (5 bases). The CDR3 loop spans 15 amino acids. With 5 bases removed from V and 0 bases from J, the gap between germline ends came to 11 bases. Looked up from germline, CDR1 is MNHEY and CDR2 is SMNVEV (reference sequence).

This clone came up once. Other DNA sequences from this sample encode an identical CDR3 as well. V usage is TRBV2 and J usage is TRBJ2-3, with TRBD2 matching over 8 bases. The CDR3 loop spans 15 amino acids. Germline CDR1 and CDR2: SNHLY and FYNNEI. V shed 4 bases, J shed 1 base, and the junction held 4 bases outside the gene matches. The CDR3, as DNA: TGTGCCAGCAGTGTGGCGGGAGGCCGCACAGATACGCAGTATTTT. This codes for CASSVAGGRTDTQYF.

The genes are TRBV6-5 and TRBJ2-7; weak D call: TRBD1 (5 bases). Germline V lookup: CDR1 MNHEY, CDR2 SVGAGI. The CDR3 contains 13 residues. The germline V and J ends were trimmed by 0 bases and 7 bases, with 10 bases remaining between them. CDR3 in DNA: TGTGCCAGCAGTTACTCCAGGGCTAGAGAGCAGTACTTC. It translates to CASSYSRAREQYF.

The chain combines TRBV14 with TRBJ2-1, with D unresolved. V was pared by 1 base and J by 7 bases, with 14 bases between. CDR3 length: 15 residues. In germline, CDR1 is SGHDN, CDR2 FVKESK. The CDR3: CASSQGTSSRNEQFF. The CDR3 DNA is TGTGCCAGCAGCCAAGGCACCTCCTCCCGGAATGAGCAGTTCTTC.

CDR3 DNA: TGTGCCCGTTCTCCGGGACTAGCAGGTACCGCCGGGGAGCTGTTTTTT. It codes for CARSPGLAGTAGELFF. The chain carries TRBV30 and TRBJ2-2, with 9 bases lining up with TRBD2. Trimming removed 8 bases from V and 6 bases from J; junction bases left unmatched: 16. This CDR3 is built from 16 residues. The V gene's germline CDR1 is GTSNPN and CDR2 SVGIG (reference sequence).

Only one count was recorded for this clone. The V gene is TRBV7-7, the J gene TRBJ2-7; 14 bases agree with TRBD2. J gave up 6 bases and V 5 bases, and 6 bases lay outside the gene matches. From germline, CDR1 is SSHAT and CDR2 FNYEAQ (reference sequence). The CDR3 spans 15 residues. The DNA for the CDR3 is TGTGCCAGCAGCAGGACTAGCGGGAGGTTAAGCGAGCAGTACTTC. Amino acids: CASSRTSGRLSEQYF.

This sequence joins TRBV4-2 and TRBJ2-7; no reliable D call. The germline V gene has CDR1 LGHNA and CDR2 YNFKEQ. The CDR3 covers 13 residues. V was cut by 4 bases and J by 4 bases, with 11 bases left in between. Here the CDR3 DNA reads TGTGCCAGCAGCCGGGTAGGAGCGTACGAGCAGTACTTC. This sequence encodes CASSRVGAYEQYF.

This sequence joins TRBV12-3 or TRBV12-4 and TRBJ1-5, with D hard to call. Trimming took 10 bases from V and 0 from J, leaving 10 bases between them. CDR3 size: 13 residues. The CDR3 DNA sequence: TGTGCCACCTGCAGCGATAGCAATCAGCCCCAGCATTTT. Its protein product is CATCSDSNQPQHF.

The V gene is TRBV6-4, the J gene TRBJ1-1; D call uncertain. The CDR3 sequence is 13 residues long. Trimming took 6 bases from V and 2 from J, leaving 10 bases between them. CDR1 is MRHNA, CDR2 SNTAGT, per germline. The CDR3 reads CASSYSFNTEAFF. The CDR3 DNA reads TGTGCCAGCAGCTACAGCTTTAACACTGAAGCTTTCTTT.

This clone was observed once. The rearrangement uses TRBV2 and TRBJ2-7; unclear D gene. The V end lost 6 bases, the J end lost 6 bases, and 9 bases lay between the germline ends. Germline V gene sequence: CDR1 SNHLY, CDR2 FYNNEI. The CDR3 spans 11 residues. CDR3 residues: CASSPNTEQYF. The CDR3 nucleotides read TGTGCCAGCAGCCCTAATACCGAGCAGTACTTC.

The rearrangement joins TRBV3-1 (or the pseudogene TRBV3-2) to TRBJ2-2; the match to TRBD2 covers 11 bases. The CDR3 loop spans 17 amino acids. CDR1 is LGHDT and CDR2 is YNNKEL in the germline V gene (reference sequence). After removal of 0 bases from V and 3 bases from J, the junction contained 3 bases not matched to a gene. CDR3 nucleotide sequence: TGTGCCAGCAGCCAAGATAGACTAGCGGGATACACCGGGGAGCTGTTTTTT. Translating gives CASSQDRLAGYTGELFF.

This clone was seen just once. The J gene is TRBJ2-3, the V gene TRBV5-4; D is ambiguous. Germline loops: CDR1 SGHNT, CDR2 YYREEE (reference sequence). The CDR3 has 15 residues. Deletions cut 3 bases from V and 1 base from J, with 12 bases between. The CDR3 region is CASSSYRTGTDTQYF. For the CDR3, the DNA is TGTGCCAGCAGCTCGTATCGTACGGGCACAGATACGCAGTATTTT.

V and J are TRBV5-6 and TRBJ2-3; no clear D gene. The CDR3 consists of 13 residues. Trimming removed 1 base at V and 0 bases at J, with 3 bases between. Germline V gene lookup returns CDR1 SGHDT and CDR2 YYEEEE. CDR3 sequence reads: CASSLSSTDTQYF. CDR3 bases: TGTGCCAGCAGCTTGTCTAGCACAGATACGCAGTATTTT.

The chain links TRBV3-1 (or the pseudogene TRBV3-2) to TRBJ1-1; 7 bases agree with TRBD1. The CDR3 length is 17 residues. J was trimmed by 1 base and V by 6 bases; bases with no gene match: 14. CDR1 is LGHDT, CDR2 YNNKEL, per germline (reference sequence). The CDR3 sequence: CASSQPNRDRTNTEAFF. The CDR3 nucleotides are TGTGCCAGCAGTCAACCGAATCGGGACAGAACGAACACTGAAGCTTTCTTT.

DNA of the CDR3: TGTGCCAGCAGCTGGACAGGGTCTGCTAACTATGGCTACACCTTC. Its translation: CASSWTGSANYGYTF. V gene TRBV7-2 combines with J gene TRBJ1-2; 8 bases fit TRBD1. CDR1 SGHTA and CDR2 FQGNSA come from the germline V gene. The length of the CDR3 is 15 residues. V trimming: 4 bases; J trimming: 0 bases; junction bases outside the gene matches: 4.

The chain has TRBV9 and TRBJ2-6; 7 bases are a match to TRBD1. J was trimmed by 1 base and V by 0 bases; bases with no gene match: 4. The CDR3 totals 17 residues. Per germline, CDR1 SGDLS and CDR2 YYNGEE. CDR3: CASSVAPGQSGANVLTF. The CDR3 DNA follows: TGTGCCAGCAGCGTAGCCCCGGGACAGTCTGGGGCCAACGTCCTGACTTTC.

The chain is built from TRBV9 and TRBJ1-3, with 9 positions matching TRBD1. This CDR3 has 14 amino acids. Trimming at V came to 3 bases and at J to 7 bases, leaving 5 bases not matched to a gene. CDR1 SGDLS and CDR2 YYNGEE come from the germline V gene. CDR3 in amino acids: CASSGDRERNTIYF. Here the CDR3 DNA reads TGTGCCAGCAGCGGGGACAGGGAAAGGAACACCATATATTTT.

The chain recombines TRBV4-1 with TRBJ1-1; D not resolved. CDR1 and CDR2 (germline): MGHRA, YSYEKL. This CDR3 is built from 17 residues. Trimming pared 0 bases from V and 0 bases from J, leaving 14 bases between. CDR3 loop: CASSQDSLSGMNTEAFF. The CDR3 DNA reads TGCGCCAGCAGCCAAGATTCCCTAAGCGGGATGAACACTGAAGCTTTCTTT.

This clone was detected a few times. This sequence joins TRBV29-1 and TRBJ1-2; no reliable D call. Germline V gene lookup returns CDR1 SQVTM and CDR2 ANQGSEA. With 5 bases removed from V and 2 bases from J, the gap between germline ends came to 6 bases. CDR3 length: 11 amino acids. This CDR3 reads CSVLENYGYTF. CDR3 DNA sequence: TGCAGCGTTCTGGAGAACTATGGCTACACCTTC.

J is TRBJ1-5 and V is TRBV19; 7 positions agree with TRBD1. Per germline, CDR1 LNHDA and CDR2 SQIVND (reference sequence). The CDR3 extends over 14 amino acids. The trim removed 7 bases at V and 1 base at J, leaving 4 bases unmatched. CDR3 region: CASKGTVSNQPQHF. As DNA, the CDR3 is TGTGCCAGTAAGGGGACAGTGAGCAATCAGCCCCAGCATTTT.

The rearrangement links TRBV6-1 to TRBJ2-5; D not resolved. The germline CDR1 and CDR2 sequences are MNHNS and SASEGT. Trimming removed 1 base at V and 5 bases at J, with 11 bases between. The CDR3 has 14 residues. The chain's CDR3 is CASSEDMGRETQYF. In DNA, the CDR3 is TGTGCCAGCAGTGAAGATATGGGCCGGGAGACCCAGTACTTC.

The rearrangement joins TRBV5-1 to TRBJ2-5; 8 bases are a match to TRBD2. V gave up 2 bases and J gave up 1 base; unmatched junction bases: 16. The CDR3 extends over 19 amino acids. The germline V gene encodes CDR1 SGHRS and CDR2 YFSETQ. The CDR3 DNA is TGCGCCAGCAGCTTAACGGTCCCCGGTTCGGGAGGGCCCCAAGAGACCCAGTACTTC. Translation gives CASSLTVPGSGGPQETQYF.

This clone was found a few times. The chain is built from TRBV6-6 and TRBJ1-2, with 8 bases identical to TRBD1. CDR1 and CDR2 from the germline V gene are MNHNY and SVGAGI (reference sequence). The V and J ends lost 5 bases and 0 bases, in that order; junction bases with no gene match: 8. The CDR3 is made up of 16 amino acids. CDR3 DNA: TGTGCCAGCAGTCGAGGACAGGGAGGTCCTAACTATGGCTACACCTTC. This gives the protein CASSRGQGGPNYGYTF.

This clone has just a few counts. This rearrangement joins TRBV7-8 to TRBJ2-1; 8 bases match TRBD2. Germline-derived CDR1 and CDR2 are SGHVS and FQNEAQ. After removal of 4 bases from V and 7 bases from J, the junction contained 12 bases not matched to a gene. CDR3 length: 16 residues. The CDR3 DNA reads as TGTGCCAGCAGCTGGAGGGTTGCGGGAGGTCGAAATGAGCAGTTCTTC. It translates to CASSWRVAGGRNEQFF.

This clone was found once. The J gene is TRBJ2-2, the V gene TRBV6-5; possible D gene TRBD2, 6 bases. Trimming removed 6 bases from V and 5 bases from J, with 10 bases in between. The germline CDR1 and CDR2 sequences are MNHEY and SVGAGI. The CDR3 totals 13 residues. The CDR3 loop is CASRGGQTGELFF. The CDR3 DNA sequence: TGTGCCAGCAGGGGAGGACAAACCGGGGAGCTGTTTTTT.